The rows below give T cell receptor beta chains drawn from one sample of a study of regulatory T cells in long-lasting Graves disease. TCRdb used MiXCR to reprocess the multiplex PCR reads, holding one entry per CDR3 protein. The sample holds nearly 350,000 distinct CDR3 sequences; around 20% are singletons and the top ten take over 25%. Material: peripheral blood mononuclear cells (PBMCs), obtained when the disease was refractory, from a patient treated with antithyroid drugs. These receptors all come from a female donor with Graves disease. CDR3s include the opening cysteine and the closing phenylalanine or tryptophan. Each record gives: CDR3 length, V gene, J gene, clone size, D gene, CDR3 protein, CDR3 DNA. D genes are given only for firm matches. Expanded clones get a size class; other rows say once, few or many, or leave the size out.

>13|TRBV30|TRBJ1-5|many|.
CAWSLGGNRPQHF
TGTGCCTGGAGTCTCGGGGGTAACCGGCCCCAGCATTTT
>15|TRBV14|TRBJ1-2|few|TRBD1
CASSQDARGFSGYTF
TGTGCCAGCAGCCAAGATGCCAGGGGGTTCAGTGGCTACACCTTC
>15|TRBV18|TRBJ1-4|many|TRBD1
CASSPWTGDQEKLFF
TGTGCCAGCTCACCATGGACAGGGGATCAGGAAAAACTGTTTTTT
>12|TRBV12-3/TRBV12-4|TRBJ2-3|.|.
CASTAGADTQYF
TGTGCCAGCACCGCAGGGGCAGATACGCAGTATTTT
>14|TRBV20-1|TRBJ1-5|.|.
CSARRGGNLQPQHF
TGCAGTGCTAGGAGGGGGGGAAACCTTCAGCCCCAGCATTTT
>14|TRBV11-2|TRBJ2-4|many|.
CASSLTTVRNIQYF
TGTGCCAGCAGCTTAACAACAGTTAGAAACATTCAGTACTTC
>12|TRBV28|TRBJ1-1|many|.
CASISPNTEAFF
TGTGCCAGCATTTCCCCGAACACTGAAGCTTTCTTT
>13|TRBV5-1|TRBJ2-5|few|.
CASRSRPPETQYF
TGCGCCAGCAGGTCCCGACCCCCAGAGACCCAGTACTTC
>14|TRBV7-2|TRBJ1-2|many|.
CASSSGGHDYGYTF
TGTGCCAGCAGCTCGGGTGGTCACGACTATGGCTACACCTTC
>13|TRBV6-1|TRBJ1-5|few|.
CASRGQAQQPQHF
TGTGCCAGCAGGGGCCAAGCCCAACAGCCCCAGCATTTT
>15|TRBV15|TRBJ1-6|many|.
CATSREGDGHSPLHF
TGTGCCACCAGCAGAGAGGGTGATGGGCATTCACCCCTCCACTTT
>14|TRBV6-1|TRBJ1-4|.|.
CASSEGSGSEKLFF
TGTGCCAGCAGTGAAGGTTCGGGGTCAGAAAAACTGTTTTTT
>11|TRBV6-1|TRBJ1-4|.|.
CASSVGPKLFF
TGTGCCAGCAGTGTAGGTCCAAAACTGTTTTTT
>12|TRBV7-9|TRBJ2-5|few|.
CASSLAVETQYF
TGTGCCAGCAGCTTAGCGGTTGAGACCCAGTACTTC
>16|TRBV3-1|TRBJ2-7|.|TRBD1
CASSQELTGGMGEQYF
TGTGCCAGCAGCCAAGAGCTGACAGGGGGTATGGGTGAGCAGTACTTC
>12|TRBV27|TRBJ2-2|many|.
CASGRFAGELFF
TGTGCCAGCGGTCGATTCGCCGGGGAGCTGTTTTTT
>12|TRBV11-2|TRBJ2-2|many|.
CASSFLPGELFF
TGTGCCAGCAGCTTTCTCCCCGGGGAGCTGTTTTTT
>14|TRBV29-1|TRBJ1-4|many|TRBD1
CSAVSGTVNEKLFF
TGCAGCGCAGTTTCCGGGACAGTAAATGAAAAACTGTTTTTT
>14|TRBV10-2|TRBJ2-7|.|TRBD1
CASSWGRGLNEQYF
TGCGCCAGCAGTTGGGGCAGGGGGTTGAACGAGCAGTACTTC
>13|TRBV20-1|TRBJ2-5|.|.
CSAHTGGAQTQYF
TGCAGTGCCCACACGGGGGGCGCGCAGACCCAGTACTTC
>16|TRBV10-3|TRBJ1-6|.|TRBD1
CAISESTEGANSPLHF
TGTGCCATCAGTGAGTCGACGGAGGGGGCGAATTCACCCCTCCACTTT
>15|TRBV27|TRBJ2-7|many|TRBD2
CASSPRGATLYEQYF
TGTGCCAGCAGTCCGCGGGGGGCGACCCTCTACGAGCAGTACTTC
>16|TRBV28|TRBJ1-5|many|.
CASSLLVGRGNQPQHF
TGTGCCAGCAGTTTATTAGTTGGGAGGGGGAATCAGCCCCAGCATTTT
>12|TRBV3-1|TRBJ1-5|many|.
CASSQDPGAQHF
TGTGCCAGCAGCCAAGATCCCGGGGCCCAGCATTTT
>15|TRBV12-3/TRBV12-4|TRBJ1-4|many|.
CASRQAQGIGEKLFF
TGTGCCAGCAGGCAAGCTCAGGGGATAGGTGAAAAACTGTTTTTT
>13|TRBV29-1|TRBJ2-1|.|TRBD2
CSVPRPGGDEQFF
TGCAGCGTGCCGAGACCGGGAGGGGATGAGCAGTTCTTC
>16|TRBV18|TRBJ2-7|.|.
CASSLQAGQPSYEQYF
TGTGCCAGCTCACTACAGGCGGGACAACCTAGCTACGAGCAGTACTTC
>13|TRBV7-2|TRBJ1-2|many|.
CASSPGTHYGYTF
TGTGCCAGCAGCCCCGGGACCCACTATGGCTACACCTTC
>14|TRBV6-5|TRBJ1-1|few|.
CASSYLQGHTEAFF
TGTGCCAGCAGTTACCTACAGGGACACACTGAAGCTTTCTTT
>15|TRBV10-2|TRBJ1-5|few|.
CASSERGFGNQPQHF
TGCGCCAGCAGTGAACGGGGATTTGGCAATCAGCCCCAGCATTTT
>13|TRBV3-1|TRBJ2-6|many|.
CASSRGGANVLTF
TGTGCCAGCAGCCGGGGCGGGGCCAACGTCCTGACTTTC
>14|TRBV28|TRBJ1-1|many|.
CASSLIAGNTEAFF
TGTGCCAGCAGTTTAATTGCGGGTAACACTGAAGCTTTCTTT
>14|TRBV7-3|TRBJ2-5|many|TRBD2
CASSPGGNQETQYF
TGTGCCAGCAGCCCCGGGGGGAACCAAGAGACCCAGTACTTC
>14|TRBV27|TRBJ1-1|many|.
CASSPRAGFTEAFF
TGTGCCAGCAGTCCCAGGGCGGGGTTTACTGAAGCTTTCTTT
>14|TRBV10-3|TRBJ2-7|few|TRBD2
CAISETSGFYEQYF
TGTGCCATCAGTGAGACTAGCGGGTTCTACGAGCAGTACTTC
>12|TRBV6-1|TRBJ2-7|many|.
CASSEGPYEQYF
TGTGCCAGCAGTGAGGGCCCCTACGAGCAGTACTTC
>13|TRBV28|TRBJ1-2|many|.
CASSLFRGRGYTF
TGTGCCAGCAGTCTATTCAGGGGCAGGGGCTACACCTTC
>15|TRBV6-2/TRBV6-3|TRBJ2-7|few|TRBD2
CASSYSGTSTYEQYF
TGTGCCAGCAGTTACTCAGGGACTAGCACCTACGAGCAGTACTTC
>12|TRBV20-1|TRBJ2-7|many|.
CSALEGVWEQYF
TGCAGTGCTCTAGAGGGAGTGTGGGAGCAGTACTTC
>17|TRBV13|TRBJ2-7|few|TRBD1
CASRQGTGLNYPYEQYF
TGTGCCAGCAGGCAAGGGACAGGGCTGAACTATCCCTACGAGCAGTACTTC
>15|TRBV20-1|TRBJ2-7|many|TRBD2
CSARRASGGAYEQYF
TGCAGTGCTAGGCGGGCTAGCGGGGGGGCCTACGAGCAGTACTTC
>16|TRBV11-2|TRBJ1-1|many|TRBD1
CASSSRDRVRNTEAFF
TGTGCCAGCAGCTCCCGGGACAGGGTCAGGAACACTGAAGCTTTCTTT
>15|TRBV6-1|TRBJ2-3|few|TRBD2
CANPVAGGHTDTQYF
TGTGCCAACCCTGTAGCGGGGGGGCACACAGATACGCAGTATTTT
>14|TRBV7-9|TRBJ2-5|many|.
CATLPGGVIETQYF
TGTGCCACCCTCCCAGGGGGGGTCATAGAGACCCAGTACTTC
>15|TRBV30|TRBJ1-5|.|.
CAWSSRRGAYQPQHF
TGTGCCTGGAGCTCCCGTAGAGGAGCGTATCAGCCCCAGCATTTT
>16|TRBV18|TRBJ2-7|few|.
CASSPAGTHRSYEQYF
TGTGCCAGCTCACCGGCCGGGACTCATCGCTCCTACGAGCAGTACTTC
>13|TRBV18|TRBJ1-1|many|TRBD1
CASSSTGTGVAFF
TGTGCCAGCTCATCTACCGGGACAGGGGTAGCTTTCTTT
>13|TRBV4-1|TRBJ1-1|.|.
CASSHGASTEAFF
TGCGCCAGCAGCCATGGCGCAAGCACTGAAGCTTTCTTT
>15|TRBV27|TRBJ2-3|.|TRBD2
CASSTPGTITDTQYF
TGTGCCAGCAGTACTCCCGGGACTATCACAGATACGCAGTATTTT
>16|TRBV20-1|TRBJ1-6|many|.
CSARGHSLTPNSPLHF
TGCAGTGCTAGAGGACACAGCTTAACCCCTAATTCACCCCTCCACTTT
>14|TRBV10-3|TRBJ1-1|.|TRBD1
CAISESVGDRGAFF
TGTGCCATCAGTGAGTCGGTTGGGGACAGGGGGGCTTTCTTT